This T cell receptor beta chain was found in a study of Graves' ophthalmopathy and Graves' hyperthyroidism. Study details: Peripheral blood was obtained at first diagnosis, ahead of any treatment.

The germline V and J ends were trimmed by 4 bases and 2 bases, with 11 bases remaining between them. CDR1 is KGHDR and CDR2 is SFDVKD in the germline V gene. The CDR3 spans 14 residues. General study results and limits: Most clonotypes expanded in thyroid above 0.001 frequency were present in blood too.

Diagnosis used clinical symptoms, serum thyroxine, TRAb, thyroid ultrasound and orbital computed tomography. Amplifying from RNA transcripts, the study obtained TCR beta CDR3 regions. The first round was an RT-PCR with HTBI primers, and the second round was a multiplex PCR. MiXCR, run by TCRdb on the multiplex PCR reads, gives a single entry per CDR3 protein. The sample lists hundreds of thousands of distinct CDR3 sequences, 22% occurring once. Note on this clonotype: No antigen is known for it.

This receptor was identified in a woman aged 18-30 years with stable Graves' hyperthyroidism. Some clones in this sample may be carry-over from other donors' samples. J is TRBJ2-7 and V is TRBV24-1; D could derive from TRBD1 or TRBD2 (5 bases each). Sequencing used peripheral blood. The CDR3 DNA reads as TGTGCCACCAGTGAGTCGGGGCTCCCCTACGAGCAGTACTTC. Amino acids: CATSESGLPYEQYF.